This T cell receptor beta chain originates from a study of OX40 agonist ivuxolimab in advanced cancers. Study details: Melanoma, hepatocellular carcinoma, head and neck or renal cell cancer occurred in dose-escalation patients.

The J segment lost 2 bases and the V segment lost 4 bases, leaving 10 bases of the junction unmatched. CDR1 and CDR2 (germline): SGHNT, YYREEE (reference sequence). This CDR3 has 16 amino acids. Assay: immunoSEQ multiplex PCR; the TCRdb copy retains only in-frame clones and omits some. The top ten hold about 0.3% of the sample, which has under 100,000 clones, 85% to 90% seen once. The J gene is TRBJ2-7, the V gene TRBV5-4, with TRBD2 matching over 9 bases. Specimen: CD4+ or CD8+ T cells sorted from blood, collected in a trial of the OX40 agonist ivuxolimab. The sequence was obtained from an adult with an advanced solid tumor such as melanoma, head and neck, liver or kidney cancer. The CDR3 DNA reads as TGTGCCAGCAGCCGCCCACTAGCGGGCCCTACCTACGAGCAGTACTTC. Amino acid sequence: CASSRPLAGPTYEQYF.